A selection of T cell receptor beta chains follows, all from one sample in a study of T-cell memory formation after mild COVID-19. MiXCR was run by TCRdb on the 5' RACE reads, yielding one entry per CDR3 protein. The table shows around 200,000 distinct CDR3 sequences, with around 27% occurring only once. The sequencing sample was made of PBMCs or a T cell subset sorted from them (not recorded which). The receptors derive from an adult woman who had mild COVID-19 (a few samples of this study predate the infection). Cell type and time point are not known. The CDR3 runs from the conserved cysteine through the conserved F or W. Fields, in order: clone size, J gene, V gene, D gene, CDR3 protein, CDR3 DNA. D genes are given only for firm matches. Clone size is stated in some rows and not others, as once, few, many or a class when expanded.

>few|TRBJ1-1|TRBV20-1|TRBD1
CSASRDRGRATEAFF
TGCAGTGCTAGTAGGGACAGGGGGCGAGCCACTGAAGCTTTCTTT
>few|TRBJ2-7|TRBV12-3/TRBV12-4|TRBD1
CATSQGFHEQYF
TGTGCCACATCACAGGGGTTCCACGAGCAGTACTTC
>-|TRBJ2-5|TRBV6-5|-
CASSYSPGSSGETQYF
TGTGCCAGCAGTTACTCGCCCGGGAGCTCCGGGGAGACCCAGTACTTC
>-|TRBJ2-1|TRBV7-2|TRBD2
CASSAAGTSGRTQFF
TGTGCCAGCAGCGCGGCCGGGACTAGCGGGAGAACGCAGTTCTTC
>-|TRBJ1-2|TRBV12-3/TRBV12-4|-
CASSLTPANYGYTF
TGTGCCAGCAGTCTCACGCCAGCTAACTATGGCTACACCTTC
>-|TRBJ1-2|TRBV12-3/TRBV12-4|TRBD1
CASSPGAGGGYTF
TGTGCCAGCAGTCCAGGGGCAGGGGGTGGCTACACCTTC
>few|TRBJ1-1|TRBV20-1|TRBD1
CSAATRTGPTEAFF
TGCAGTGCCGCCACTAGGACAGGGCCCACTGAAGCTTTCTTT
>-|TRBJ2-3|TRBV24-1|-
CATSDPGTSTDTQYF
TGTGCCACCAGTGACCCCGGGACTAGCACAGATACGCAGTATTTT
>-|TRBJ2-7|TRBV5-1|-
CASSWGQGYEQYF
TGCGCCAGCAGCTGGGGGCAAGGCTACGAGCAGTACTTC
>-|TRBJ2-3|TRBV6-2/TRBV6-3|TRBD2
CASSYGSGSADTQYF
TGTGCCAGCAGTTACGGTAGCGGGAGCGCAGATACGCAGTATTTT
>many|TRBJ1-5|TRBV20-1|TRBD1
CSARDDRDRERGIGYSNQPQHF
TGCAGTGCTAGAGATGACCGGGACAGGGAAAGGGGTATTGGATATAGCAATCAGCCCCAGCATTTT
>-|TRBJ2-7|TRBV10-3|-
CAISGRPGRPYEQYF
TGTGCCATCAGTGGCCGACCAGGGCGTCCCTACGAGCAGTACTTC
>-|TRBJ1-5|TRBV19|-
CASSIAAGGAQPQHF
TGTGCCAGTAGTATAGCTGCGGGGGGCGCACAGCCCCAGCATTTT
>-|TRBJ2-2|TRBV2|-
CASSLKNTGELFF
TGTGCCAGCAGTCTCAAGAACACCGGGGAGCTGTTTTTT
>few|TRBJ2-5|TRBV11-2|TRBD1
CASSLGDRGPKTQYF
TGTGCCAGCAGCTTAGGTGACAGGGGGCCAAAGACCCAGTACTTC
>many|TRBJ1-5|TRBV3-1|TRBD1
CASSQDDRDQPQHF
TGTGCCAGCAGCCAAGATGACAGGGACCAGCCCCAGCATTTT
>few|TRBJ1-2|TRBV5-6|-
CASSWTGGGYTF
TGTGCCAGCAGCTGGACGGGAGGGGGCTACACCTTC
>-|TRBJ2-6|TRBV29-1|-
CSVVWVQGANVLTF
TGCAGCGTTGTATGGGTGCAAGGGGCCAACGTCCTGACTTTC
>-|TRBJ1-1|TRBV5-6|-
CASSLAAAVHLDTEAFF
TGTGCCAGCAGCTTGGCGGCAGCGGTCCATTTGGACACTGAAGCTTTCTTT